This note documents a single T cell receptor (beta chain) sequence. Looked up from germline, CDR1 is SGHNT and CDR2 is YYREEE (reference sequence). V shed 0 bases and J 3 bases; nucleotides not matched to a gene: 6. The CDR3 runs to 16 residues. TCRdb keeps only in-frame clones here, not all; method: immunoSEQ multiplex PCR. The sample shows more than 70,000 clones, more than 80% of them seen only once. This sample is drawn from a study of blood T cell repertoires in COVID-19. Study-level background: T cells, B-cell-depleted T cells, or PBMCs provided the cDNA or gDNA that served as material.

This sequence joins TRBV5-4 and TRBJ1-2; 9 bases map to TRBD1. The clonotype originates from a woman of 80 years or more with active or convalescent COVID-19. Sequenced material: peripheral blood. CDR3 sequence (DNA): TGTGCCAGCAGCTTGGCCGGACAGGGGAAGGACTATGGCTACACCTTC. Its protein is CASSLAGQGKDYGYTF.